This T cell receptor (beta chain) was retrieved from a study of T cell responses to AZD1222 COVID-19 vaccine. Overall study: The analysis combined second doses at about 4 or about 12 weeks.

Profiling relied on immunoSEQ multiplex PCR, and the TCRdb table lists in-frame clones only, not all of them. The table includes under 70,000 clones, around 84% detected once. Points on this clone: Its matching antigen is unknown.

The V and J ends lost 11 bases and 5 bases, in that order; junction bases with no gene match: 9. Germline CDR1 and CDR2: ENHRY and SYGVKD. This CDR3 has 14 amino acids. Study results and caveats: Only after the peak T cell response were repertoires sampled. White British ancestry dominated among donors, who included more females, and clonal diversity was possibly underestimated. Two doses of AZD1222 preceded a rise in Spike-specific TCR breadth and depth.

This sequence originates from an adult in good health. Material: peripheral blood, obtained on day 0 of AZD1222 vaccination. This chain joins TRBV10-3 and TRBJ2-1, with 10 bases identical to TRBD1. The CDR3 DNA is TGTGCCGCCCTCGCCGGGACAGGGGACAATGAGCAGTTCTTC. Its translation is CAALAGTGDNEQFF.